This T cell receptor beta chain emerged from a study of T-cell memory formation after mild COVID-19. Whole-study results and caveats: Among contracting clones, CD4+ were mainly CM/EM and CD8+ enriched in EMRA. While clones contracting from day 15 to 85 were balanced between CD4 and CD8, later expanders leaned CD4+.

Constant-segment primers served in 5'RACE that generated TCR alpha and TCR beta cDNA libraries bearing sample barcodes and UMIs. MiXCR, run by TCRdb on the 5' RACE reads, gives a single entry per CDR3 protein. The sample holds 150,000 to 200,000 distinct CDR3 sequences, roughly 30% seen once. This clonotype was seen more than once but under ten times. As yet, its antigen is unknown. The sequencing input was PBMCs or a T cell subset sorted from them (not recorded which). This TCR was sampled from an adult woman who had mild COVID-19 (a few samples of this study predate the infection). Cell type and time point are not known.

The DNA of the CDR3 is TGTGCCAGCAGCTTAGCGGGACAGATGAACACTGAAGCTTTCTTT. It translates to CASSLAGQMNTEAFF. This chain uses TRBV7-9 with TRBJ1-1, with 7 bases lining up with TRBD1. J was trimmed by 0 bases and V by 0 bases; bases with no gene match: 1. This CDR3 region has 15 residues. From germline, CDR1 is SEHNR and CDR2 FQNEAQ (reference sequence).